Following are 22 T cell receptor beta chains from one sample sequenced in a study of regulatory T cells in long-lasting Graves disease. Time point given: newly diagnosed GD, antithyroid drugs for less than 3 months. Generation of the TCR library employed RNA extracted from PBMCs. CDR3 regions were amplified by Arm-PCR using iRepertoire HTBI primers to build TCR beta libraries. TCRdb re-analysed the multiplex PCR reads in MiXCR, keeping a single row per CDR3 protein. Here the sample spans about half a million distinct CDR3 sequences, around 12% being singletons. This sample was also put to use in a study of T cells in Graves' hyperthyroidism and ophthalmopathy.

Specimen: peripheral blood mononuclear cells (PBMCs), collected at new diagnosis, from a patient treated with antithyroid drugs. Source of these receptors: a woman aged 25 to 39 with Graves disease.

A remark on this clonotype: This clone may be a read error of a much larger clone one base away. The chain couples TRBV30 to TRBJ2-4; tentatively, D is TRBD1 or TRBD2 (5 bases each). Germline V CDR1 and CDR2: GTSNPN, SVGIG (reference sequence). This CDR3 comprises 11 residues. As DNA, the CDR3 is TGTGGCTGGAGTGGGGGTAGGGAACAGTACTTC. Translating it yields CGWSGGREQYF.

At least ten counts were recorded for this clonotype. One end of the junction fails to match germline, which may point to a read error. For the CDR3, the DNA is TGTGCCAGCAGCTTATTGGGGGCCGGGGAGCTGTTTTTT. Residues: CASSLLGAGELFF. This chain joins TRBV27 and TRBJ2-2; perhaps D is TRBD1 or TRBD2 (5 bases each). Germline CDR1 and CDR2: MNHEY and SMNVEV (reference sequence). This CDR3 spans 13 amino acids.

The genes are TRBV6-5 and TRBJ1-5; weak D call: TRBD1 (5 bases). In germline, CDR1 is MNHEY, CDR2 SVGAGI. CDR3 size: 14 residues. V lost 4 bases and J 5 bases, leaving 12 bases between the germline ends. This chain's CDR3 is CASSLYRTDQPQHF. For the CDR3, the DNA is TGTGCCAGCAGTTTATACAGGACCGATCAGCCCCAGCATTTT.

This clonotype was seen at least ten times. The chain links TRBV2 to TRBJ2-5, with no clear D. This CDR3 contains 15 residues. Trimming cost V 1 base and J 0 bases, with 9 bases left between them. Germline-derived CDR1 and CDR2 are SNHLY and FYNNEI. The CDR3 nucleotides read TGTGCCAGCAGTGAAGGAAGACTGTACCAAGAGACCCAGTACTTC. As protein: CASSEGRLYQETQYF.

This clonotype was found a few times. J is TRBJ2-3 and V is TRBV7-8, with unresolved D. The CDR3 runs to 16 residues. V gave up 1 base and J gave up 6 bases, with 17 bases separating them. Germline CDR1 and CDR2: SGHVS and FQNEAQ. DNA for the CDR3: TGTGCCAGCAGCTTAGGTCGTGTCAGATGGTCTGATACGCAGTATTTT. Its protein is CASSLGRVRWSDTQYF.

The genes are TRBV7-3 and TRBJ2-3, with a weak D call TRBD2 (5 bases). This CDR3 region has 13 residues. Trimming took 5 bases from V and 8 from J, leaving 14 bases between them. Germline CDR1 SGHTA, CDR2 FQGTGA. The CDR3 DNA sequence: TGTGCCAGCAGCCCCGGTCGCCGGGGTACGCAGTATTTT. Its translation: CASSPGRRGTQYF.

Ten or more counts support this clonotype. The J gene is TRBJ1-2, the V gene TRBV2; TRBD1 might be the D (5 bases). With 0 bases removed from V and 4 bases from J, the gap between germline ends came to 9 bases. CDR1 and CDR2 (germline): SNHLY, FYNNEI. The CDR3 totals 14 residues. The CDR3 loop is CASSEATAVYGYTF. In nucleotides, the CDR3 is TGTGCCAGCAGTGAAGCGACAGCAGTCTATGGCTACACCTTC.

This clonotype was detected many times. This chain connects TRBV12-3 or TRBV12-4 to TRBJ2-1, with TRBD2 identical over 11 bases. Losses at the gene ends were 5 bases for V and 6 bases for J; bases not matched to a gene: 12. This CDR3 is built from 17 residues. Here the CDR3 reads CASSPRAPLAGGNEQFF. CDR3 bases: TGTGCCAGCAGTCCTAGGGCCCCCCTAGCGGGAGGCAATGAGCAGTTCTTC.

This clonotype was detected a few times. V usage is TRBV5-1 and J usage is TRBJ2-7; TRBD1 agrees at 9 bases. This CDR3 has 14 residues. Germline V gene sequence: CDR1 SGHRS, CDR2 YFSETQ. The V segment lost 2 bases and the J segment 3 bases; nucleotides outside the gene matches: 3. CDR3 DNA: TGCGCCAGCAGCTTTCGACAGGGGGGCTACGAGCAGTACTTC. Its protein is CASSFRQGGYEQYF. The full variable domain, in which reference TRBV5-1 and TRBJ2-7 provide the parts outside the CDR3, is KAGVTQTPRYLIKTRGQQVTLSCSPISGHRSVSWYQQTPGQGLQFLFEYFSETQRNKGNFPGRFSGRQFSNSRSEMNVSTLELGDSALYLCASSFRQGGYEQYFGPGTRLTVT.

This clonotype was seen many times. This chain links TRBV3-1 with TRBJ1-1; D remains ambiguous. This CDR3 spans 14 amino acids. Trimming took 0 bases from V and 1 from J, leaving 6 bases between them. Per the germline V gene, CDR1 is LGHDT and CDR2 is YNNKEL (reference sequence). The CDR3 sequence is CASSQDVQNTEAFF. DNA of the CDR3: TGTGCCAGCAGCCAAGATGTACAGAACACTGAAGCTTTCTTT.

This clonotype showed up many times. The rearrangement joins TRBV2 to TRBJ2-3; a possible D gene is TRBD1 (6 bases). The CDR3 loop spans 15 amino acids. Trimming stripped 0 bases from V and 7 bases from J, with 14 bases between. CDR1 is SNHLY, CDR2 FYNNEI, per germline. CDR3 nucleotides: TGTGCCAGCAGTGAAGCGGTTGGCAGGGGTAATACGCAGTATTTT. This gives the protein CASSEAVGRGNTQYF.

This clonotype appeared a few times. Sequence at one end of the junction differs from germline and may be a read error. This sequence joins TRBV7-7 and TRBJ2-5, with D hard to call. Germline lookup yields CDR1 SSHAT and CDR2 FNYEAQ (reference sequence). This CDR3 is 13 amino acids long. The CDR3 DNA sequence: TGTGCTAGCAGCATTAATATTCAAGAGACCCAGTACTTC. It yields the protein CASSINIQETQYF.

The J gene is TRBJ2-6, the V gene TRBV12-3 or TRBV12-4, with 8 bases identical to TRBD1. The V and J ends lost 6 bases and 0 bases, in that order; junction bases with no gene match: 4. CDR3 length: 16 amino acids. CDR3 in amino acids: CASRGDRNSGANVLTF. Here the CDR3 DNA reads TGTGCCAGCAGGGGGGACAGGAACTCTGGGGCCAACGTCCTGACTTTC.

This clonotype has a count of ten or more. The rearrangement joins TRBV11-2 to TRBJ1-1; 9 nucleotides line up with TRBD1. With V trimmed by 6 bases and J by 3 bases, 14 bases remained unmatched. The CDR3 runs 17 residues. Germline V gives CDR1 SGHAT, CDR2 FQNNGV. The chain's CDR3 is CASRSHRDRARDTEAFF. Here the CDR3 DNA reads TGTGCCAGCAGGTCCCATCGGGACAGGGCTAGGGACACTGAAGCTTTCTTT.

This clonotype has ten or more counts. This rearrangement joins TRBV20-1 to TRBJ2-6, with TRBD2 identical over 11 bases. The CDR3 sequence is 18 residues long. V shed 6 bases and J 1 base; nucleotides not matched to a gene: 11. Germline loops: CDR1 DFQATT, CDR2 SNEGSKA (reference sequence). The CDR3: CSAPPRVAGGSGANVLTF. For the CDR3, the DNA is TGCAGTGCCCCCCCCCGCGTAGCGGGAGGGTCTGGGGCCAACGTCCTGACTTTC.

This clonotype has at least ten counts. The rearrangement links TRBV7-3 to TRBJ2-2, with TRBD2 as a possible D gene (7 bases). CDR3 size: 15 residues. From germline, CDR1 is SGHTA and CDR2 FQGTGA. Trimming took off 0 bases at V and 5 bases at J, with 10 bases between the two ends. DNA of the CDR3: TGTGCCAGCAGCTTAACTCGGGGGGCGACCGGGGAGCTGTTTTTT. Its protein is CASSLTRGATGELFF. The variable domain in full, with the rest retrieved from reference TRBV7-3 and TRBJ2-2, is GAGVSQTPSNKVTEKGKYVELRCDPISGHTALYWYRQSLGQGPEFLIYFQGTGAADDSGLPNDRFFAVRPEGSVSTLKIQRTERGDSAVYLCASSLTRGATGELFFGEGSRLTVL.

At least ten counts were recorded for this clonotype. The genes are TRBV2 and TRBJ1-5; D unresolved. The V end lost 5 bases, the J end lost 0 bases, and 8 bases lay between the germline ends. Germline CDR1 is SNHLY and CDR2 is FYNNEI. The CDR3 has 14 amino acids. The CDR3 DNA reads TGTGCCAGCAGTCCGACGAATAGCAATCAGCCCCAGCATTTT. Translation gives CASSPTNSNQPQHF.

This clonotype showed up many times. The V gene is TRBV7-9, the J gene TRBJ2-1; TRBD2 matches 8 bases. V was pared by 8 bases and J by 2 bases, with 8 bases of the junction left unmatched. Germline CDR1 SEHNR, CDR2 FQNEAQ (reference sequence). The CDR3 has 15 amino acids. This CDR3 reads CASDLERGPYNEQFF. The CDR3 region has the DNA TGTGCCAGCGACTTAGAGCGGGGGCCCTACAATGAGCAGTTCTTC.

This clonotype has a handful of counts. The chain recombines TRBV7-9 with TRBJ2-1, with 9 bases matching TRBD1. The CDR3 sequence is 15 residues long. Germline V gene data show CDR1 as SEHNR and CDR2 as FQNEAQ (reference sequence). V was clipped by 3 bases and J by 6 bases; unmatched bases: 6. The CDR3, as DNA: TGTGCCAGCAGCTTGAACAGGGGGCGGGGCAATGAGCAGTTCTTC. Its protein product is CASSLNRGRGNEQFF.

Details on this clonotype: Compared with germline, one end of the junction differs, possibly owing to a read error. This sequence joins TRBV20-1 and TRBJ2-5, with 11 bases matching TRBD2. This CDR3 is built from 17 residues. Germline loops: CDR1 DFQATT, CDR2 SNEGSKA (reference sequence). DNA for the CDR3: TGCAATGCTAGAGATCTGGGACTAGCGGTCCAGAGGGAGACCCAGTACTTC. As protein: CNARDLGLAVQRETQYF.

This clonotype showed up many times. The chain has TRBV7-9 and TRBJ2-1; 7 bases are shared with TRBD2. V lost 8 bases and J lost 6; bases outside the gene matches: 28. The CDR3 has 20 residues. Germline CDR1 reads SEHNR; CDR2 reads FQNEAQ (reference sequence). The CDR3 region has the DNA TGTGCCAGCTTAAAACCCCGAGCCGGGCCAAGCGGGAACCACCGCAATGAGCAGTTCTTC. Protein: CASLKPRAGPSGNHRNEQFF.

This clonotype was counted at least ten times. The chain combines TRBV29-1 with TRBJ2-7, with a possible D match to TRBD2 (5 bases). This CDR3 comprises 13 residues. Germline lookup yields CDR1 SQVTM and CDR2 ANQGSEA. The V and J ends lost 3 bases and 0 bases respectively, with 9 bases between them. The CDR3 DNA is TGCAGCGTTGATTCGGGGAGCTCCTACGAGCAGTACTTC. Residues: CSVDSGSSYEQYF.